What follows is one T cell receptor beta chain and its context. The sample originates from a study of blood T cell repertoires in COVID-19. Study-level information: The United States, Italy and Spain supplied acute and convalescent COVID-19 samples.

Germline-derived CDR1 and CDR2 are SGHVS and FNYEAQ. The CDR3 consists of 13 residues. Trimming removed 1 base at V and 5 bases at J, with 5 bases between. Some clones are missing from TCRdb's copy, which holds only in-frame ones; the method was immunoSEQ multiplex PCR. The table records roughly 290,000 clones, approximately 90% of them present only once. The chain employs TRBV7-6 and TRBJ2-2; no clear D. The TCR sequence derives from a woman aged 40-49 years who had recovered from COVID-19. Sequenced sample: PBMCs or T cells enriched from blood (not recorded which). The CDR3 is CASSLGQTGELFF. DNA of the CDR3: TGTGCCAGCAGCTTAGGCCAGACCGGGGAGCTGTTTTTT.